This TCR beta chain was captured by sequencing in a study of blood T cells in healthy people across ages. This CDR3 comprises 15 residues. In germline, CDR1 is SGHVS, CDR2 FQNEAQ. This clonotype was recorded once. With a J-beta primer mix and a sample-barcoded 5' primer, a second PCR ran roughly 6 to 12 cycles. Every sample gave at least 2.5 million paired-end reads containing CDR3. Each CDR3 protein is one row after TCRdb ran MiXCR on the 5' RACE reads. The repertoire holds around 940,000 distinct CDR3 sequences, with 45% to 60% as singletons. The chain joins TRBV7-8 to TRBJ2-4; D is uncertain. The end of the DNA aligns better with TRBJ2-7, so the J call may be wrong. The clonotype comes from a woman aged 55-70 years in good health. Sequences were obtained from blood. CDR3: CASSFTPGPSYEQYF. In nucleotides, the CDR3 is TGTGCCAGCAGCTTCACCCCTGGGCCCTCCTACGAGCAGTACTTC.